This T cell receptor (beta chain) was found in a study of radiotherapy plus CTLA-4 blockade in lung cancer. Study background: Among all patients, 15% to 20% showed objective responses, while about 34% had disease control. General study points: Response, reportedly, was best predicted by interferon-beta along with early blood T cell clone dynamics. Radiotherapy plus ipilimumab was followed by expansion in blood of tumor-derived TCR clones.

A word on this clone: Antigen: not known.

Measured with immunoSEQ multiplex PCR; TCRdb has only the in-frame clones, and not every one. The sample has 50,000 to 60,000 clones, 70% to 85% seen once. With ipilimumab providing CTLA-4 blockade, focal radiation was administered to patients who had chemo-refractory metastatic non-small-cell lung cancer. Here the sequenced sample was peripheral blood, taken from a patient treated with radiotherapy plus ipilimumab. The clonotype was recovered from a human donor with non-small cell lung cancer whose response to radiotherapy plus ipilimumab could not be evaluated.

CDR3 amino acids: CASSPTGSPLHF. CDR3 sequence (DNA): TGTGCCAGCAGCCCCACCGGTTCACCCCTCCACTTT. This chain joins TRBV7-9 and TRBJ1-6; D uncertain. V dropped 5 bases and J dropped 9 bases, with 8 bases sitting between them. The CDR3 is 12 amino acids. CDR1 is SEHNR and CDR2 is FQNEAQ in the germline V gene (reference sequence). The entire variable domain, with the rest obtained from reference TRBV7-9 and TRBJ1-6, is as follows: DTGVSQNPRHKITKRGQNVTFRCDPISEHNRLYWYRQTLGQGPEFLTYFQNEAQLEKSRLLSDRFSAERPKGSFSTLEIQRTEQGDSAMYLCASSPTGSPLHFGNGTRLTVT.